The text below deals with one T cell receptor (beta chain). This record belongs to a study of cytomegalovirus exposure and HLA in healthy donors. PCR was performed using 60 Vbeta and 13 Jbeta primers. Clones were sequenced by immunoSEQ multiplex PCR, and TCRdb holds only the in-frame ones, with some missing. The sample gives approximately 150,000 clones, 75% to 90% of which show up once; about 4% is in the top ten. The J segment lost 4 bases and the V segment lost 2 bases, leaving 11 bases of the junction unmatched. The CDR3 has 16 residues. CDR1 and CDR2 from the germline V gene are GTSNPN and SVGIG (reference sequence).

The V call is TRBV30, the J call TRBJ2-3, with 8 bases aligning to TRBD2. This clonotype was obtained from a man aged 45 to 65 in good health and CMV-seropositive. Source material: PBMCs. The CDR3 is CAWSLPGGEYADTQYF. CDR3 sequence (DNA): TGTGCCTGGAGTCTCCCGGGGGGGGAGTACGCAGATACGCAGTATTTT.